This T cell receptor beta chain originates from a study of blood T cells in healthy people across ages. The authors ran a second PCR of 7 to 11 cycles using a sample-barcoded 5' primer and a J-beta primer mix. TCRdb passed the 5' RACE reads through MiXCR, listing each CDR3 protein once. The sample contains 1.5 million to 1.9 million distinct CDR3 sequences, about 45% of which appear only once. Per germline, CDR1 SGHTA and CDR2 FQGNSA. V trimming: 1 base; J trimming: 4 bases; junction bases outside the gene matches: 7. The CDR3 length is 16 residues. The sample, about 10 milliliters of peripheral blood, was drawn from each donor. Each sample yielded at least 6 million isolated PBMCs. Every sample gave at least 5.5 micrograms of total RNA when it was extracted. Whole-study results and caveats: TCR beta diversity tracked closely with naive T cell percentage.

This clonotype was counted once. Its specificity is not known. Sequences were obtained from blood. This receptor was identified in a woman between 18 and 30 years old in good health. The rearrangement links TRBV7-2 to TRBJ2-3; 8 bases map to TRBD2. This CDR3 is CASSLVGGRLADTQYF. Written as DNA, the CDR3 is TGTGCCAGCAGCTTAGTGGGCGGGAGGCTAGCAGATACGCAGTATTTT.